This T cell receptor (beta chain) came from a study of T cells in tuberculosis. Background on the study: Blood was taken before or within 7 days of anti-tuberculosis therapy. Study-wide results and limits: Active tuberculosis patients had shorter CDR3-alpha; the beta difference was nonsignificant.

Looked up from germline, CDR1 is SGHDN and CDR2 is FVKESK. Trimming shortened V by 6 bases and J by 14 bases, and 14 bases separated the two germline ends. CDR3 size: 12 residues. Time point given: new active TB diagnosis, blood taken before or within 7 days of starting treatment. Clones were read by immunoSEQ multiplex PCR, and TCRdb kept only the in-frame ones, dropping some. The sample carries about 49,000 clones, roughly 95% recorded once. As regards this clone: Its antigen is not known.

Sequenced material: PBMCs, taken at tuberculosis diagnosis. The TCR sequence derives from an adult with tuberculosis. This chain uses TRBV14 with TRBJ1-6, with D uncertain. The CDR3 nucleotides are TGTGCCAGCAGGGGTTCGATTGGAGCCCTCCACTTT. It translates to CASRGSIGALHF.